This TCR beta chain was recorded in a study of tumor-infiltrating lymphocytes in primary liver carcinoma. A primer matching the constant region was used to make TCR beta cDNA from 450 to 550 ng of total RNA. Three nested multiplex PCR rounds of slightly modified ARM-PCR generated TCR beta libraries. A C-beta reverse primer was combined with TRBV1-TRBV30 forward primers in the first two PCR rounds, and each round had ten to eleven cycles. TCRdb itself ran the multiplex PCR reads through MiXCR, one entry per CDR3 protein. Of approximately 330,000 distinct CDR3 sequences in the sample, around 60% were seen once. The CDR3 extends over 18 amino acids. V was cut by 4 bases and J by 2 bases, with 24 bases left in between. CDR1 SEHNR and CDR2 FQNEAQ come from the germline V gene (reference sequence). It was unsorted whole blood that yielded blood RNA, and germline DNA was also extracted.

The chain links TRBV7-9 to TRBJ2-7; D is perhaps TRBD1 (6 bases). Input material: peripheral blood. The receptor was derived from a middle-aged man with primary liver carcinoma and hepatitis B virus infection. The CDR3 DNA reads TGTGCCAGCAGCTCTCGGAGCAGGGGCCTAGCTGGGCCCTACGAGCAGTACTTC. This codes for CASSSRSRGLAGPYEQYF. Looking up the rest from reference TRBV7-9 and TRBJ2-7 gives the full variable domain: DTGVSQNPRHKITKRGQNVTFRCDPISEHNRLYWYRQTLGQGPEFLTYFQNEAQLEKSRLLSDRFSAERPKGSFSTLEIQRTEQGDSAMYLCASSSRSRGLAGPYEQYFGPGTRLTVT.